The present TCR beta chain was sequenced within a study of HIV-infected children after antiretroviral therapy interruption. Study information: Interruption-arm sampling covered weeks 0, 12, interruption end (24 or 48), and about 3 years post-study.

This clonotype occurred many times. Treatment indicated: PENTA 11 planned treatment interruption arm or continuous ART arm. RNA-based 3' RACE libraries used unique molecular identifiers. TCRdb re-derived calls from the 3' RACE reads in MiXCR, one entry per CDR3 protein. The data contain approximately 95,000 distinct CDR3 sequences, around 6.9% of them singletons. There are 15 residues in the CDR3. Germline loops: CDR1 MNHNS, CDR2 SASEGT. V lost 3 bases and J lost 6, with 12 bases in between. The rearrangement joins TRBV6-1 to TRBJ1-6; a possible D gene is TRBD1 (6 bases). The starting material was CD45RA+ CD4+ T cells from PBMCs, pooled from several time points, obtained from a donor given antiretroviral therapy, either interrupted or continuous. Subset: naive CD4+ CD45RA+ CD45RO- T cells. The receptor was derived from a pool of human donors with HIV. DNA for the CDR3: TGTGCCAGCAGTGAGATGGGGACAAGTAATTCACCCCTCCACTTT. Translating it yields CASSEMGTSNSPLHF.